This TCR beta chain was identified during a study of cytomegalovirus exposure and HLA in healthy donors. Germline CDR1 and CDR2: PRHDT and FYEKMQ (reference sequence). V was cut by 8 bases and J by 6 bases, with 17 bases left in between. This CDR3 contains 14 residues. Study results and limitations: The study had only CMV serostatus as immune exposure information. Sequencing likely produced, as an artifact, a cluster of highly shared sequence variants.

Use of 60 Vbeta and 13 Jbeta primers characterized the PCR. As processed by the authors: An analysis that came later counted approximately 76 million unique TCR beta chains, around 12 million shared. Generated by immunoSEQ multiplex PCR, the TCRdb table keeps only in-frame clones and is missing some. That table supplies the V and J calls and clone size; D and trimming were determined from the DNA. Among around 140,000 clones listed, nearly 80% were seen once. A remark on this clone: Its antigen is currently unknown.

The sample consisted of PBMCs. This TCR derives from a male donor in good health and CMV-seronegative. The gene calls are TRBV13 and TRBJ2-1; TRBD2 is a possible D gene (5 bases). The chain's CDR3 is CASLAIAGGNEQFF. The CDR3 DNA reads TGTGCCAGCTTAGCTATAGCTGGAGGCAATGAGCAGTTCTTC.